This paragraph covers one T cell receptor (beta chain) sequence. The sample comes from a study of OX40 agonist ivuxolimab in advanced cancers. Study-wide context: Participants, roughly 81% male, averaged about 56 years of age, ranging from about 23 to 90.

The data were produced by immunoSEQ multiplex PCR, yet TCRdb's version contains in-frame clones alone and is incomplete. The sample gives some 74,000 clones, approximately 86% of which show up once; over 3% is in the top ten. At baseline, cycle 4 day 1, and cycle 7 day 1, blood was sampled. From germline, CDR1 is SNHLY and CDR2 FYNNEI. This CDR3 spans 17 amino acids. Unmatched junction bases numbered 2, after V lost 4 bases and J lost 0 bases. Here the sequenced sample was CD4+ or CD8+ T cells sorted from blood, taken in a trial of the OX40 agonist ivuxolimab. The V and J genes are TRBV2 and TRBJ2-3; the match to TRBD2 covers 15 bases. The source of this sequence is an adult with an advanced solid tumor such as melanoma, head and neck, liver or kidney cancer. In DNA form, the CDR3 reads TGTGCCAGCAGTGCCGGGACTAGCGGGAGGAGCACAGATACGCAGTATTTT. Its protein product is CASSAGTSGRSTDTQYF.